This TCR beta chain was identified during a study of blood T cell repertoires in COVID-19. In the study overall: In each case, the material was cDNA or gDNA derived from T cells, B-cell-depleted T cells, or PBMCs.

Germline trimming cut 6 bases from V and 0 bases from J; bases unmatched to any gene: 2. Germline V gene data show CDR1 as ENHRY and CDR2 as SYGVKD. The CDR3 is 14 residues long. While infection was still active, Seattle patients were enrolled and then followed longitudinally. The repertoire was sequenced with immunoSEQ multiplex PCR; TCRdb's copy has only in-frame clones and lacks some. The sample includes 150,000 to 200,000 clones, 80% to 90% seen only once; the top ten take 9.5% to 15%. The genes are TRBV10-3 and TRBJ2-7, with 10 bases aligning to TRBD2. The sample taken for sequencing was peripheral blood. The receptor was derived from a woman in her seventies with COVID-19, enrolled during active disease. The CDR3 DNA follows: TGTGCCATCAGAACTAGCGGGAACTCCTACGAGCAGTACTTC. This encodes CAIRTSGNSYEQYF.